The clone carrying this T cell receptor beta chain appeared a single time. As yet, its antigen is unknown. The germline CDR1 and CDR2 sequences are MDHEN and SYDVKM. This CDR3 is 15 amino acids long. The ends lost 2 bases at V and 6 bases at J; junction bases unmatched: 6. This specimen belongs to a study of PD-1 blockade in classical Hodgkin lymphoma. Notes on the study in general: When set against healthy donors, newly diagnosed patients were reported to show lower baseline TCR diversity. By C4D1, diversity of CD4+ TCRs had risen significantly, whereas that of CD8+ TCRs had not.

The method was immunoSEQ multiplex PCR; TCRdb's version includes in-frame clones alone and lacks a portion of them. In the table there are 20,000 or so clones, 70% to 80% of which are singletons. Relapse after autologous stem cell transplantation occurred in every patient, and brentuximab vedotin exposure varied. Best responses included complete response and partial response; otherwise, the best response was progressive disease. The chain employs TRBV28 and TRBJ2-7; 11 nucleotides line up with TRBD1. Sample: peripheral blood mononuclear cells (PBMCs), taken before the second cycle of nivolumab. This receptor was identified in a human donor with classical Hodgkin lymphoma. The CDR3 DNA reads TGTGCCAGCAGTTTAGGCGGACAGGGGGCAGGCGAGCAGTACTTC. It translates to CASSLGGQGAGEQYF.